These T cell receptor beta chains were read from a single sample in a study of T cell responses to AZD1222 COVID-19 vaccine. The table came from immunoSEQ multiplex PCR; TCRdb's copy has only in-frame clones and leaves some out. Counted here are around 150,000 clones, roughly 90% occurring once; the ten biggest clones make up 1.6%. Specimen: peripheral blood, collected on day 0 of AZD1222 vaccination. All receptors come from an adult in good health. The CDR3 runs from the conserved cysteine through the conserved F or W. Each record gives: V gene, J gene, clone size, CDR3 protein. Some rows have no size entry. The others give once, few or many, or a class for an expanded clone.

TRBV24-1	TRBJ2-2	.	CATSLGGPGELFF
TRBV28	TRBJ2-5	.	CANGVETQYF
TRBV24-1	TRBJ2-3	.	CATSPPDAGRVGNTQYF
TRBV5-1	TRBJ2-3	once	CASSSGGDTQYF
TRBV7-2	TRBJ2-3	.	CASRRPGTSYTDTQYF
TRBV4-3	TRBJ2-1	.	CASSQDSGGSPYNEQFF
TRBV19	TRBJ1-1	.	CASSIGTQPNTEAFF
TRBV5-1	TRBJ1-6	few	CASSLRGGNSPLHF
TRBV25-1	TRBJ2-3	.	CASSVGAGASDTQYF
TRBV11-1	TRBJ2-4	.	CASSLGLGRGENIQYF
TRBV19	TRBJ1-4	.	CASSNGQVRGEKLFF
TRBV6-2/TRBV6-3	TRBJ2-2	.	CASSVPGGDTGELFF
TRBV19	TRBJ1-1	.	CASGGRGLNTEAFF
TRBV5-1	TRBJ2-5	.	CASSLGTSGSQETQYF
TRBV5-1	TRBJ2-7	.	CASSPDTYEQYF
TRBV6-2/TRBV6-3	TRBJ1-5	.	CASSLGQSNQPQHF
TRBV5-1	TRBJ1-2	.	CASSSGTGRDGYTF
TRBV5-4	TRBJ1-3	.	CASSLLGALNSGNTIYF
TRBV7-2	TRBJ2-7	.	CASSLVGSHEQYF
TRBV10-3	TRBJ2-3	.	CAISERGPDTQYF
TRBV12-3/TRBV12-4	TRBJ1-5	.	CASSLGPNQPQHF
TRBV4-3	TRBJ1-6	.	CASSQTPGQDNSPLHF
TRBV6-4	TRBJ1-3	.	CASSATAGQGGNTIYF
TRBV21-1	TRBJ1-5	once	CASSKVEGTQPQHF
TRBV15	TRBJ2-6	.	CATTAAETGANVLTF
TRBV30	TRBJ1-6	.	CAWCLTGNNSPLHF
TRBV11-3	TRBJ2-5	.	CASSPGTSGRWETQYF
TRBV6-2/TRBV6-3	TRBJ2-3	.	CASSPGLAGAKDTQYF
TRBV7-5	TRBJ2-5	.	CVSITHGTEKETQYF
TRBV7-2	TRBJ1-1	.	CASSLAGSRHTEAFF
TRBV5-6	TRBJ1-2	.	CASSPGQSYGYTF
TRBV7-2	TRBJ1-4	.	CASSLFGTANEKLFF
TRBV27	TRBJ2-1	.	CASSFRGGGSYNEQFF
TRBV7-2	TRBJ1-1	.	CASSPVGRAGGEAFF
TRBV7-9	TRBJ1-1	.	CASSLGKGAFF
TRBV5-1	TRBJ2-7	.	CASSLGASYEQYF
TRBV5-1	TRBJ2-1	.	CASSGGLGRPEQFF
TRBV19	TRBJ1-2	once	CASSLDSESYGYTF
TRBV5-6	TRBJ2-2	.	CASSFVSTNTGELFF
TRBV5-1	TRBJ2-7	.	CASSSGTGIYEQYF
TRBV3-1/TRBV3-2	TRBJ2-7	.	CASSQEPNLHSGYEQYF
TRBV7-3	TRBJ2-4	.	CASSRTGTIKNIQYF
TRBV7-2	TRBJ2-1	.	CASSLAVGSYNEQFF
TRBV6-2/TRBV6-3	TRBJ1-2	.	CASSYSDPRQRGSDYGYTF
TRBV14	TRBJ2-2	.	CASSQFLYTGELFF
TRBV3-1/TRBV3-2	TRBJ2-3	.	CASSQAGGQTDTQYF
TRBV19	TRBJ2-5	.	CASSRGGAEETQYF
TRBV11-3	TRBJ2-3	.	CASSLGGGTDTQYF
TRBV20-1	TRBJ1-2	.	CSASPGRTYGYTF
TRBV11-2	TRBJ2-1	once	CASSFRGPASYNEQFF
TRBV6-6	TRBJ1-5	.	CASSLTGDQPQHF
TRBV13	TRBJ2-7	.	CASSSAGGLEQYF
TRBV15	TRBJ1-5	.	CATSRVPGTGDNQPQHF
TRBV5-1	TRBJ2-1	.	CASSSLPGASRDEQFF
TRBV9	TRBJ1-2	.	CASSVVGETGAYGYTF
TRBV7-3	TRBJ2-2	few	CASSRTSVNTGELFF
TRBV5-1	TRBJ1-4	once	CASPLPGQGNEKLFF
TRBV19	TRBJ2-3	.	CASTLRAGEYAQYF